The 21 T cell receptor beta chains below were found in one sample sequenced in a study of human T cells and chemical hapten exposure. Time point specified: patch test 2, 6 weeks after DPC sensitization. Noted treatment: therapeutic diphenylcyclopropenone sensitization with weekly scalp DPC. TCRdb fed the RACE reads into MiXCR, producing one record per CDR3 protein. The data contain approximately 28,000 distinct CDR3 sequences, 8% to 9.5% of them seen just once; the ten biggest clones take up under 8.5%. This specimen consisted of whole blood, obtained in connection with sensitization to the hapten diphenylcyclopropenone (DPC). These receptors came from a man aged 30-40 years with alopecia areata. Some clones in this sample may be carry-over from other donors' samples.

This clonotype was detected many times. The genes are TRBV6-5 and TRBJ2-7; 11 nucleotides line up with TRBD1. Per germline, CDR1 MNHEY and CDR2 SVGAGI. The CDR3 has 15 residues. The V and J ends lost 2 bases and 6 bases, in that order; junction bases with no gene match: 6. The CDR3 loop is CASSYGRTGGAEQYF. The CDR3 coding sequence is TGTGCCAGCAGTTACGGGAGGACAGGGGGCGCCGAGCAGTACTTC.

There are many counts of this clonotype. The chain links TRBV29-1 to TRBJ2-1; 7 bases map to TRBD1. The CDR3 runs 14 residues. Trimming removed 5 bases from V and 7 bases from J; junction bases left unmatched: 11. Germline V lookup: CDR1 SQVTM, CDR2 ANQGSEA. CDR3 nucleotides: TGCAGCGTTCAAGGGGCCCAGGGGGTTAATGAGCAGTTCTTC. Its protein is CSVQGAQGVNEQFF.

In its sample, this clonotype ranks as medium-sized. The chain employs TRBV27 and TRBJ2-3; 11 positions match TRBD2. The CDR3 has 16 amino acids. Germline V gene lookup returns CDR1 MNHEY and CDR2 SMNVEV (reference sequence). V lost 5 bases and J lost 4; bases outside the gene matches: 8. This CDR3 reads CASSPLLAGGADTQYF. CDR3 in DNA: TGTGCCAGCAGTCCCTTGCTAGCGGGAGGAGCAGATACGCAGTATTTT.

The chain is built from TRBV5-1 and TRBJ2-4, with 11 bases identical to TRBD1. Germline lookup yields CDR1 SGHRS and CDR2 YFSETQ. Trimming cost V 4 bases and J 5 bases; bases outside gene matches: 2. The CDR3 is 14 amino acids. The CDR3 bases are TGCGCCAGCAGCACGGGACAGGGGGAAAACATTCAGTACTTC. This gives the protein CASSTGQGENIQYF.

The table lists this clonotype with a few counts. This chain joins TRBV29-1 and TRBJ1-6, with no clear D. V was cut by 6 bases and J by 1 base, with 16 bases left in between. CDR3 length: 16 residues. Germline CDR1 SQVTM, CDR2 ANQGSEA. This chain's CDR3 is CSVREGSWSYNSPLHF. The CDR3 bases are TGCAGCGTGCGGGAGGGCAGTTGGTCCTATAATTCACCCCTCCACTTT.

In its sample, this clonotype was seen many times. The V and J genes are TRBV30 and TRBJ1-2; D perhaps matches TRBD1 (5 bases). The CDR3 spans 11 residues. Trimming took off 2 bases at V and 12 bases at J, with 13 bases between the two ends. Germline-derived CDR1 and CDR2 are GTSNPN and SVGIG (reference sequence). CDR3 in DNA: TGTGCCTGGAGTAAGGGGCACCTGGACACCTTC. As protein: CAWSKGHLDTF.

This clonotype was found many times. V usage is TRBV12-3 or TRBV12-4 and J usage is TRBJ2-7, with TRBD1 matching 8 bases. J was trimmed by 2 bases and V by 1 base; bases with no gene match: 1. The CDR3 consists of 14 residues. The CDR3 DNA reads TGTGCCAGCAGTTTAGGACAGGGGCCCTACGAGCAGTACTTC. It is translated as CASSLGQGPYEQYF.

This clonotype has a count of ten or more. The chain recombines TRBV7-6 with TRBJ2-1; D tentatively reads TRBD1 or TRBD2 (5 bases each). Germline V gene lookup returns CDR1 SGHVS and CDR2 FNYEAQ. There are 16 residues in the CDR3. Between the trimmed V and J ends, which lost 0 bases and 4 bases, there was a span of 13 bases. DNA of the CDR3: TGTGCCAGCAGCTTAGCGCCCAGGGAGACTTACAATGAGCAGTTCTTC. Its translation: CASSLAPRETYNEQFF.

This clonotype was seen many times. V is TRBV27 and J is TRBJ1-2, with D tentatively TRBD1 (6 bases). The CDR3 is 15 amino acids. V was cut by 6 bases and J by 1 base, with 15 bases left in between. Germline CDR1 is MNHEY and CDR2 is SMNVEV (reference sequence). The CDR3 reads CASRFRGSLNYGYTF. In nucleotides, the CDR3 is TGTGCCAGCAGGTTCAGGGGTTCTCTTAACTATGGCTACACCTTC.

This chain joins TRBV7-9 and TRBJ1-2, with D uncertain. The V and J ends lost 1 base and 3 bases respectively, with 6 bases between them. There are 13 residues in the CDR3. The V gene's germline CDR1 is SEHNR and CDR2 FQNEAQ (reference sequence). CDR3 loop: CASSLVGHYGYTF. The DNA of the CDR3 is TGTGCCAGCAGCTTAGTCGGCCACTATGGCTACACCTTC.

This clonotype was recorded many times. The chain joins TRBV2 to TRBJ2-1; possibly TRBD2 for D (7 bases). This CDR3 has 13 amino acids. Germline V gene data show CDR1 as SNHLY and CDR2 as FYNNEI. The ends were cut back, 7 bases at V and 10 bases at J, with 17 bases in the middle. The CDR3 region is CASNRGADREQFF. In DNA, the CDR3 is TGTGCCAGCAACCGGGGGGCGGATCGGGAGCAGTTCTTC.

This clonotype was counted between two and nine times. This chain connects TRBV20-1 to TRBJ2-1, with D possibly being TRBD2 (6 bases). This CDR3 spans 16 amino acids. V was trimmed by 1 base and J by 2 bases, leaving 15 bases between them. Germline V CDR1 and CDR2: DFQATT, SNEGSKA (reference sequence). The CDR3 sequence is CSARGRTMITYNEQFF. Written as DNA, the CDR3 is TGCAGTGCTAGAGGTCGGACTATGATCACCTACAATGAGCAGTTCTTC.

The chain carries TRBV7-8 and TRBJ2-4; D perhaps matches TRBD2 (6 bases). The CDR3 consists of 14 residues. Trimming left V 6 bases short and J 1 base short, with 10 bases between. In germline, CDR1 is SGHVS, CDR2 FQNEAQ. CDR3 DNA: TGTGCCAGCAGTCCCCTAGCGGCCAAAAACATTCAGTACTTC. Translated, it gives CASSPLAAKNIQYF.

The sample holds many counts of this clonotype. The chain couples TRBV18 to TRBJ2-1, with 9 nucleotides matching TRBD2. J gave up 9 bases and V 5 bases, and 8 bases lay outside the gene matches. Germline V gene sequence: CDR1 KGHSH, CDR2 LQKENI. The length of the CDR3 is 14 residues. The CDR3 DNA sequence: TGTGCCAGCTCATTAAAAGATAGCGGGAGTGAGCAGTTCTTC. It encodes CASSLKDSGSEQFF.

The CDR3 loop is CASSLEYRQGAGGELFF. The CDR3 nucleotides read TGTGCCAGCAGCTTAGAATACAGGCAGGGGGCCGGCGGGGAGCTGTTTTTT. The chain uses TRBV7-8 and TRBJ2-2, with TRBD1 identical over 8 bases. CDR1 is SGHVS, CDR2 FQNEAQ, per germline. V trimming: 1 base; J trimming: 7 bases; junction bases outside the gene matches: 11. The CDR3 runs to 17 residues.

This clonotype has ten or more counts. The CDR3 loop is CASSIGGQGRYEQYF. Here the CDR3 DNA reads TGTGCCAGTAGTATAGGGGGCCAGGGACGATACGAGCAGTACTTC. V usage is TRBV19 and J usage is TRBJ2-7; tentatively, D is TRBD1 or TRBD2 (5 bases each). Germline V lookup: CDR1 LNHDA, CDR2 SQIVND (reference sequence). Trimming left V 1 base short and J 4 bases short, with 14 bases between. The CDR3 has 15 amino acids. Full variable domain (rest looked up from reference TRBV19 and TRBJ2-7): DGGITQSPKYLFRKEGQNVTLSCEQNLNHDAMYWYRQDPGQGLRLIYYSQIVNDFQKGDIAEGYSVSREKKESFPLTVTSAQKNPTAFYLCASSIGGQGRYEQYFGPGTRLTVT.

This clonotype was detected ten times or more. This chain links TRBV12-3 or TRBV12-4 with TRBJ2-3; D is unclear. V was cut by 5 bases and J by 9 bases, with 12 bases left in between. The CDR3 runs 12 residues. Here the CDR3 DNA reads TGTGCCAGCAGTGACCCTCCGGCCACGCAGTATTTT. The encoded protein is CASSDPPATQYF.

This clonotype was observed at least ten times. V usage is TRBV6-6 and J usage is TRBJ1-4; D not certain. V was trimmed by 0 bases and J by 4 bases, leaving 6 bases between them. There are 14 residues in the CDR3. Germline V CDR1 and CDR2: MNHNY, SVGAGI (reference sequence). CDR3 sequence reads: CASSYSGFNEKLFF. CDR3 in DNA: TGTGCCAGCAGTTACTCCGGATTTAATGAAAAACTGTTTTTT.

In its sample, this clonotype was seen a few times. The V call is TRBV6-2 or TRBV6-3, the J call TRBJ2-2; possibly TRBD2 for D (5 bases). Trimming took off 7 bases at V and 4 bases at J, with 19 bases between the two ends. Germline V gives CDR1 MNHEY, CDR2 SVGEGT. The CDR3 spans 16 residues. As DNA, the CDR3 is TGTGCCAGCAATACAAGACCCGGGGAGAGCACCGGGGAGCTGTTTTTT. Its translation: CASNTRPGESTGELFF.

The sample holds a few counts of this clonotype. V is TRBV7-9 and J is TRBJ2-1; 10 bases line up with TRBD2. With 5 bases clipped from V and 5 bases from J, the junction kept 6 bases outside the gene matches. This CDR3 is built from 15 residues. Germline V gives CDR1 SEHNR, CDR2 FQNEAQ (reference sequence). DNA for the CDR3: TGTGCCAGCAGCGCAGCGGGAGGGCCGGACAATGAGCAGTTCTTC. Amino acid sequence: CASSAAGGPDNEQFF. Based on the CDR3 plus reference TRBV7-9 and TRBJ2-1, the full variable domain is DTGVSQNPRHKITKRGQNVTFRCDPISEHNRLYWYRQTLGQGPEFLTYFQNEAQLEKSRLLSDRFSAERPKGSFSTLEIQRTEQGDSAMYLCASSAAGGPDNEQFFGPGTRLTVL.

This clonotype was observed many times. V usage is TRBV21-1 and J usage is TRBJ2-6; whether TRBD1, the table's D call, matches the DNA was not checked. TRBV21-1 is deemed a pseudogene. The CDR3 spans 19 residues. This CDR3 reads CASSTKAPGESSGANVLTF. The CDR3 nucleotides read TGTGCCAGCAGCACTAAAGCCCCGGGGGAGAGCTCTGGGGCCAACGTCCTGACTTTC.